The 23 T cell receptor beta chains given below trace back to one sample, sequenced in a study of sequential checkpoint blockade in melanoma. The treatment is: randomized to nivolumab then ipilimumab (arm A) or the reverse (arm B). Sequencing used immunoSEQ multiplex PCR; TCRdb keeps in-frame clones, though not all of them. The sample has about 6,100 clones, less than 60% seen once. Sample: CD8+ T cells sorted from blood (inferred from file names), taken from a patient given nivolumab and ipilimumab in sequence. All receptors come from a human patient with melanoma. Some clones in this sample may be carry-over from other donors' samples.

The genes are TRBV11-2 and TRBJ2-6; 8 nucleotides line up with TRBD1. This CDR3 has 19 amino acids. Germline values: CDR1 SGHAT, CDR2 FQNNGV. V lost 2 bases, J lost 2 bases, and 11 bases stayed unmatched. In DNA, the CDR3 is TGTGCCAGCAGCTTATTACCCGGACAGGGAACTGCTGGGGCCAACGTCCTGACTTTC. Protein product: CASSLLPGQGTAGANVLTF.

The chain uses TRBV15 and TRBJ2-1; 9 bases are a match to TRBD2. The V gene end was trimmed by 3 bases and the J gene end by 5 bases; junction bases not matched to a gene: 5. Germline V gene sequence: CDR1 LNHNV, CDR2 YYDKDF (reference sequence). The CDR3 is 15 residues long. The CDR3 is CATSSLAGINNEQFF. Here the CDR3 DNA reads TGTGCCACCAGCAGTCTAGCGGGGATCAACAATGAGCAGTTCTTC.

V and J are TRBV9 and TRBJ1-1; D might be TRBD1 (6 bases). Germline values: CDR1 SGDLS, CDR2 YYNGEE. The length of the CDR3 is 14 residues. Trimming pared 0 bases from V and 4 bases from J, leaving 10 bases between. The CDR3 is CASSVEGGATEAFF. The CDR3 nucleotides are TGTGCCAGCAGCGTAGAAGGGGGGGCCACTGAAGCTTTCTTT.

The rearrangement uses TRBV25-1 and TRBJ1-2, with D possibly TRBD1 on 5 matching bases. The length of the CDR3 is 15 residues. Germline values: CDR1 MGHDK, CDR2 SYGVNS. The ends were cut back, 4 bases at V and 1 base at J, with 13 bases in the middle. The CDR3 DNA reads as TGTGCCAGCAGTGCACCGGGGGGACTTAACTATGGCTACACCTTC. This sequence encodes CASSAPGGLNYGYTF.

The rearrangement joins TRBV9 to TRBJ1-1; 11 positions match TRBD1. CDR1 is SGDLS, CDR2 YYNGEE, per germline. V lost 3 bases to trimming and J lost 8 bases; unmatched junction nucleotides: 6. This CDR3 comprises 14 residues. CDR3 loop: CASSEWTGGGEAFF. CDR3 DNA: TGTGCCAGCAGCGAATGGACAGGGGGCGGCGAAGCTTTCTTT.

Relative to its sample, this clone is medium-sized (0.01 to 0.1%). The DNA of the CDR3 is TGTGCCTGGAGTGTAGGGGCAGGGCTCACTGAAGCTTTCTTT. Protein product: CAWSVGAGLTEAFF. This chain links TRBV30 with TRBJ1-1; possibly TRBD1 for D (5 bases). This CDR3 comprises 14 residues. Germline V gene data show CDR1 as GTSNPN and CDR2 as SVGIG (reference sequence). The ends were cut back, 0 bases at V and 4 bases at J, with 12 bases in the middle.

The V call is TRBV7-6, the J call TRBJ2-7; 9 nucleotides line up with TRBD1. The length of the CDR3 is 13 residues. The J segment lost 7 bases and the V segment lost 3 bases, leaving 4 bases of the junction unmatched. Germline V gene sequence: CDR1 SGHVS, CDR2 FNYEAQ. The CDR3 bases are TGTGCCAGCAGCTTGGGACAGGGATGGGAGCAGTACTTC. Translating it yields CASSLGQGWEQYF.

In its sample, this clone was seen a few times. The chain links TRBV27 to TRBJ2-7; tentative D call: TRBD1 (6 bases). Germline V CDR1 and CDR2: MNHEY, SMNVEV (reference sequence). The ends were cut back, 2 bases at V and 2 bases at J, with 16 bases in the middle. This CDR3 spans 16 amino acids. The chain's CDR3 is CASSLTTYRVPYEQYF. DNA of the CDR3: TGTGCCAGCAGTTTAACAACTTACAGGGTCCCCTACGAGCAGTACTTC.

This clone came up a few times. The chain combines TRBV4-3 with TRBJ1-4; D might be TRBD1 (5 bases). V was shortened by 4 bases and J by 0 bases, with 9 bases between the two germline ends. The CDR3 spans 15 residues. Germline CDR1 is LGHNA and CDR2 is YSLEER. The CDR3 loop is CASSPLRATNEKLFF. The CDR3 DNA reads as TGCGCCAGCAGCCCCCTCAGGGCAACTAATGAAAAACTGTTTTTT.

The rearrangement uses TRBV6-1 and TRBJ2-7, with D tentatively TRBD1 (5 bases). CDR3 length equals 16 residues. V lost 1 base to trimming and J lost 5 bases, with 18 bases between them. CDR1 MNHNS and CDR2 SASEGT come from the germline V gene. As DNA, the CDR3 is TGTGCCAGCAGTGAAGACGTGGGCGCAGGGTTCCACGAGCAGTACTTC. Translation: CASSEDVGAGFHEQYF.

There are a few counts of this clone. The V and J genes are TRBV28 and TRBJ1-1; 12 nucleotides align to TRBD1. J was trimmed by 5 bases and V by 6 bases; bases with no gene match: 4. This CDR3 comprises 14 residues. Germline CDR1 reads MDHEN; CDR2 reads SYDVKM. This CDR3 is CASRGQGAWTEAFF. In nucleotides, the CDR3 is TGTGCCAGCAGGGGACAGGGGGCATGGACTGAAGCTTTCTTT. The full variable domain, completed using reference TRBV28 and TRBJ1-1, is DVKVTQSSRYLVKRTGEKVFLECVQDMDHENMFWYRQDPGLGLRLIYFSYDVKMKEKGDIPEGYSVSREKKERFSLILESASTNQTSMYLCASRGQGAWTEAFFGQGTRLTVV.

This chain links TRBV21-1 with TRBJ1-6; the D call TRBD1 from the table was never checked on the DNA. TRBV21-1 is a pseudogene. CDR3 length: 17 amino acids. Written as DNA, the CDR3 is TGTGCCAGCAGCAAAAATTGGGACAGGGGGCAAGGTTCACCCCTCCACTTT. It codes for CASSKNWDRGQGSPLHF.

This chain joins TRBV29-1 and TRBJ1-2; 12 bases line up with TRBD1. V lost 0 bases, J lost 8 bases, and 10 bases stayed unmatched. The CDR3 totals 16 residues. Germline CDR1 SQVTM, CDR2 ANQGSEA. CDR3 protein: CSVEDLPGQGARGYTF. The DNA for the CDR3 is TGCAGCGTTGAAGATCTTCCGGGACAGGGGGCGCGCGGCTACACCTTC.

This clone has just a few counts. The chain has TRBV7-9 and TRBJ2-7; 11 nucleotides align to TRBD1. The V gene end was trimmed by 8 bases and the J gene end by 0 bases; junction bases not matched to a gene: 6. Germline-derived CDR1 and CDR2 are SEHNR and FQNEAQ (reference sequence). The CDR3 length is 15 residues. CDR3 loop: CASEDGTGGSYEQYF. The CDR3 region has the DNA TGTGCCAGCGAGGACGGGACAGGGGGCTCCTACGAGCAGTACTTC.

CDR3 loop: CASSLWPGEKLFF. The CDR3 nucleotides are TGTGCCAGCAGCTTATGGCCAGGTGAAAAACTGTTTTTT. The chain couples TRBV7-2 to TRBJ1-4; D is ambiguous. Trimming left V 2 bases short and J 7 bases short, with 8 bases between. The CDR3 length is 13 residues. From germline, CDR1 is SGHTA and CDR2 FQGNSA.

V usage is TRBV4-3 and J usage is TRBJ1-4; the D gene is possibly TRBD1 (5 bases). Trimming took off 2 bases at V and 8 bases at J, with 15 bases between the two ends. From germline, CDR1 is LGHNA and CDR2 YSLEER. CDR3 length: 15 amino acids. CDR3 in DNA: TGCGCCAGCAGCCAACTGGGGGGTGCGGACGAAAAACTGTTTTTT. The encoded protein is CASSQLGGADEKLFF.

The V gene is TRBV28, the J gene TRBJ1-4, with D unclear. V dropped 5 bases and J dropped 0 bases, with 13 bases sitting between them. Germline assignment: CDR1 MDHEN and CDR2 SYDVKM. The CDR3 has 16 residues. In DNA form, the CDR3 reads TGTGCCAGCAGTCTCGGCTGGGCATCAACTAATGAAAAACTGTTTTTT. Translated, it gives CASSLGWASTNEKLFF.

The chain employs TRBV9 and TRBJ1-3, with D hard to call. The length of the CDR3 is 14 residues. The ends were cut back, 0 bases at V and 4 bases at J, with 8 bases in the middle. The germline gives CDR1 SGDLS, CDR2 YYNGEE. CDR3 amino acids: CASSVEEYGNTIYF. For the CDR3, the DNA is TGTGCCAGCAGCGTAGAGGAGTACGGAAACACCATATATTTT.

This clone is categorized as hyperexpanded. The rearrangement links TRBV5-6 to TRBJ1-1; D is unclear. The CDR3 is 12 residues long. CDR1 is SGHDT, CDR2 YYEEEE, per germline. V lost 1 base to trimming and J lost 7 bases, with 8 bases between them. This CDR3 is CASSLRGNEAFF. The CDR3 bases are TGTGCCAGCAGCTTGAGAGGGAATGAAGCTTTCTTT.

This clone has just a few counts. The V call is TRBV9, the J call TRBJ2-7; 7 nucleotides line up with TRBD1. The CDR3 is 15 amino acids. Trimming cost V 4 bases and J 0 bases; bases outside gene matches: 7. Looked up from germline, CDR1 is SGDLS and CDR2 is YYNGEE. The DNA of the CDR3 is TGTGCCAGCAGCACGACAGACAGGGTCTCCTACGAGCAGTACTTC. It translates to CASSTTDRVSYEQYF.

The genes are TRBV15 and TRBJ1-6; D unresolved. Between the trimmed V and J ends, which lost 3 bases and 0 bases, there was a span of 12 bases. The CDR3 consists of 17 residues. CDR1 is LNHNV and CDR2 is YYDKDF in the germline V gene (reference sequence). CDR3 bases: TGTGCCACCAGCAGGGAGCCGGGAGGCTCCTATAATTCACCCCTCCACTTT. Translated, it gives CATSREPGGSYNSPLHF.

The sample holds a few counts of this clone. This chain uses TRBV23-1 with TRBJ2-7; D perhaps matches TRBD1 (6 bases). TRBV23-1 carries the ORF label, with uncertain function. The CDR3 is 16 amino acids. Trimming stripped 3 bases from V and 2 bases from J, with 17 bases between. The CDR3 spells CASSHPQGIRAYEQYF. For the CDR3, the DNA is TGCGCCAGCAGTCATCCCCAGGGGATCCGGGCCTACGAGCAGTACTTC.

The J gene is TRBJ2-7, the V gene TRBV6-6; 8 nucleotides match TRBD2. CDR1 and CDR2 (germline): MNHNY, SVGAGI (reference sequence). Unmatched junction bases numbered 2, after V lost 5 bases and J lost 2 bases. The CDR3 is made up of 13 amino acids. The DNA for the CDR3 is TGTGCCAGCAGTGGGGGACTAGCCTACGAGCAGTACTTC. It is translated as CASSGGLAYEQYF.